This is a list of T cell receptor beta chains from one sample in a study of blood T cells in healthy people across ages. TCRdb ran MiXCR on the 5' RACE reads and lists one entry per CDR3 protein. Altogether around 870,000 distinct CDR3 sequences are present, 29% being singletons, with the ten largest covering around a sixth. What was sequenced was blood. These receptors were collected from a woman aged 80 or over in good health. The CDR3 runs from the conserved cysteine through the conserved F or W. The D gene is left open where the match is weak. The size field is filled for only some rows; it gives once, few, many or a size class.

>TRBJ2-1|.|TRBV20-1|TRBD1
TGCAGTGCGAAGACCTCGGACAGGGGCTCCTACAATGAGCAGTTCTTC
CSAKTSDRGSYNEQFF
>TRBJ2-3|many|TRBV7-2|.
TGTGCCAGCAGCTCCGCATTCGGGGGTCCAGATACGCAGTATTTT
CASSSAFGGPDTQYF
>TRBJ2-5|.|TRBV6-2/TRBV6-3|.
TGTGCCAGCAGCTTGAGGGCCGTAGAGACCCAGTACTTC
CASSLRAVETQYF
>TRBJ1-6|few|TRBV6-5|TRBD1
TGTGCCAGCAGGCCATTCGGCGGGACAGATAATTCACCCCTCCACTTT
CASRPFGGTDNSPLHF
>TRBJ2-1|many|TRBV7-2|TRBD2
TGTGCCAGCAGCTCGAGACCCCGACTAGCGGGGGGCAATGAGCAGTTCTTC
CASSSRPRLAGGNEQFF
>TRBJ1-2|.|TRBV15|.
TGTGCCACCAGCAGAGATCTTCCCATAGGTGGCTACACCTTC
CATSRDLPIGGYTF
>TRBJ1-1|few|TRBV30|.
TGTGCCTGGAGTTCCTCCCTCTGGACTGAAGCTTTCTTT
CAWSSSLWTEAFF
>TRBJ2-3|once|TRBV20-1|.
TGCAGTGCTGGGGTGCCGGATACGCAGTATTTT
CSAGVPDTQYF
>TRBJ1-2|many|TRBV7-2|.
TGTGCCAGCAGCTTAGCGGTCCCCTTCTATGGCTACACCTTC
CASSLAVPFYGYTF
>TRBJ1-1|few|TRBV11-2|.
TGTGCCAGCAGCTCAGGACAGATAGGAATTTACACTGAAGCTTTCTTT
CASSSGQIGIYTEAFF
>TRBJ2-5|few|TRBV6-2/TRBV6-3|.
TGTGCCAGCAGTTCCAGGGTACGCCGGCGGTACTTC
CASSSRVRRRYF
>TRBJ2-1|many|TRBV20-1|TRBD2
TGCAGTGCTCTGGGGGGGCTAGCGGGGGCCCCTTGGAATGAGCAGTTCTTC
CSALGGLAGAPWNEQFF
>TRBJ2-5|.|TRBV20-1|TRBD2
TGCAGTGCCCGGACTAGCGGAGACCAAGAGACCCAGTACTTC
CSARTSGDQETQYF